Listed here are 16 T cell receptor beta chains from one sample, sequenced in a study of T cells after yellow fever vaccination. In TCRdb, the 5' RACE reads were re-called with MiXCR into one record per CDR3 protein. The sample has some 110,000 distinct CDR3 sequences, roughly 6.8% seen once. The sample was CD4+ T cells sorted from PBMCs, taken roughly seven weeks after the first yellow fever vaccination. The receptor set was obtained from a man aged 18 to 29 who received the YFV17D yellow fever vaccine.

This clonotype showed up many times. The J gene is TRBJ1-1, the V gene TRBV5-1, with TRBD1 identical over 7 bases. CDR1 and CDR2 from the germline V gene are SGHRS and YFSETQ. This CDR3 has 12 amino acids. V lost 2 bases, J lost 7 bases, and 2 bases stayed unmatched. DNA of the CDR3: TGCGCCAGCAGCTTTCCAGGGGGTGAAGCTTTCTTT. Protein: CASSFPGGEAFF.

This clonotype was recorded many times. This chain uses TRBV20-1 with TRBJ1-2; maybe TRBD1 (6 bases). The ends were cut back, 6 bases at V and 5 bases at J, with 22 bases in the middle. The CDR3 sequence is 15 residues long. Germline V CDR1 and CDR2: DFQATT, SNEGSKA (reference sequence). This chain's CDR3 is CSALGGRAEVYGYTF. The CDR3 DNA is TGCAGTGCCCTAGGGGGGAGGGCGGAAGTTTATGGCTACACCTTC.

Many counts were recorded for this clonotype. The chain has TRBV20-1 and TRBJ2-5, with D maybe TRBD2 (7 bases). This CDR3 region has 14 residues. CDR1 DFQATT and CDR2 SNEGSKA come from the germline V gene (reference sequence). V lost 6 bases, J lost 4 bases, and 18 bases lay in between. The CDR3 coding sequence is TGCAGTGCACCTCGGGGGGCCAAGAGAGAGACCCAGTACTTC. Encoded protein: CSAPRGAKRETQYF.

This chain's CDR3 is CSVFLGGGVEFF. The CDR3 nucleotides read TGCAGCGTTTTTTTAGGGGGCGGGGTAGAGTTCTTC. The chain has TRBV29-1 and TRBJ2-1; weak D call: TRBD1 (7 bases). The germline gives CDR1 SQVTM, CDR2 ANQGSEA. V was trimmed by 5 bases and J by 14 bases, leaving 19 bases between them. This CDR3 has 12 residues.

This chain joins TRBV14 and TRBJ1-6; D gene unclear. Looked up from germline, CDR1 is SGHDN and CDR2 is FVKESK. Between the trimmed V and J ends, which lost 1 base and 3 bases, there was a span of 10 bases. The CDR3 covers 16 residues. The CDR3 bases are TGTGCCAGCAGCCAAGGAGCGGGCCTCTATAATTCACCCCTCCACTTT. Residues: CASSQGAGLYNSPLHF.

This clonotype showed up just a few times. The chain combines TRBV5-5 with TRBJ2-6; 7 nucleotides line up with TRBD2. CDR1 and CDR2 (germline): SGHKS, YYEKEE (reference sequence). The CDR3 covers 16 residues. V lost 4 bases, J lost 2 bases, and 6 bases stayed unmatched. The CDR3 coding sequence is TGTGCCAGCAGCCGGAGCGGGGCGGCTGGGGCCAACGTCCTGACTTTC. The encoded protein is CASSRSGAAGANVLTF.

The chain has TRBV20-1 and TRBJ1-2; D might be TRBD1 (5 bases). The CDR3 sequence is 14 residues long. V was cut by 6 bases and J by 0 bases, with 14 bases left in between. Germline V CDR1 and CDR2: DFQATT, SNEGSKA (reference sequence). In DNA, the CDR3 is TGCAGTGCGAGGACCGGGACGGCTAACTATGGCTACACCTTC. Its protein is CSARTGTANYGYTF.

This clonotype was picked up many times. The V call is TRBV9, the J call TRBJ2-1; D perhaps matches TRBD2 (6 bases). CDR1 SGDLS and CDR2 YYNGEE come from the germline V gene. This CDR3 region has 13 residues. V dropped 7 bases and J dropped 0 bases, with 8 bases sitting between them. The CDR3 protein is CASGGSSYNEQFF. The CDR3 nucleotides are TGTGCCAGCGGGGGGAGCTCCTACAATGAGCAGTTCTTC.

This clonotype was seen many times. The chain links TRBV4-3 to TRBJ2-5, with a weak D call TRBD2 (5 bases). CDR1 is LGHNA and CDR2 is YSLEER in the germline V gene. This CDR3 is built from 15 residues. V was shortened by 0 bases and J by 3 bases, with 11 bases between the two germline ends. The CDR3 DNA sequence: TGCGCCAGCAGCCAAGACGTAACGGAGGAAGAGACCCAGTACTTC. Its translation: CASSQDVTEEETQYF.

This clonotype has ten or more counts. The chain recombines TRBV7-2 with TRBJ2-3, with D hard to call. CDR3 length: 13 residues. V lost 3 bases and J lost 9, with 13 bases in between. The germline V gene has CDR1 SGHTA and CDR2 FQGNSA. The DNA of the CDR3 is TGTGCCAGCAGCTTTGATGCGATGCGGACGCAGTATTTT. Protein product: CASSFDAMRTQYF.

This clonotype showed up many times. This sequence joins TRBV20-1 and TRBJ2-4; D remains ambiguous. This CDR3 contains 14 residues. V was shortened by 0 bases and J by 10 bases, with 16 bases between the two germline ends. CDR1 is DFQATT, CDR2 SNEGSKA, per germline (reference sequence). The CDR3 coding sequence is TGCAGTGCTAGAGATTTGGGCCTCGTAAATATTCAGTACTTC. Translated: CSARDLGLVNIQYF.

This clonotype was counted at least ten times. At one end, the junction sequence differs from germline, possibly due to a read error. The chain joins TRBV7-7 to TRBJ2-5, with 7 bases identical to TRBD2. The CDR3 is made up of 15 amino acids. Per germline, CDR1 SSHAT and CDR2 FNYEAQ (reference sequence). CDR3 DNA sequence: TGTGCTAGCAGCTTAGGAGGGACTAAGGAAGAGACCCAGTACTTC. Translated: CASSLGGTKEETQYF.

At least ten counts were recorded for this clonotype. CDR3 loop: CASRPYTDTQYF. The CDR3 nucleotides read TGTGCCAGCAGGCCTTACACAGATACGCAGTATTTT. The chain employs TRBV7-2 and TRBJ2-3; no clear D. This CDR3 has 12 amino acids. Trimming stripped 6 bases from V and 2 bases from J, with 6 bases between. Germline CDR1 SGHTA, CDR2 FQGNSA. The full variable domain, completed using reference TRBV7-2 and TRBJ2-3, is GAGVSQSPSNKVTEKGKDVELRCDPISGHTALYWYRQSLGQGLEFLIYFQGNSAPDKSGLPSDRFSAERTGGSVSTLTIQRTQQEDSAVYLCASRPYTDTQYFGPGTRLTVL.

This clonotype was counted between two and nine times. The genes are TRBV9 and TRBJ2-3; TRBD2 is a possible D gene (5 bases). Germline V lookup: CDR1 SGDLS, CDR2 YYNGEE. V dropped 3 bases and J dropped 2 bases, with 13 bases sitting between them. This CDR3 region has 15 residues. In DNA, the CDR3 is TGTGCCAGCAGCGCGGACCCTCGGGACACAGATACGCAGTATTTT. Translated, it gives CASSADPRDTDTQYF. The whole variable domain, remainder taken from reference TRBV9 and TRBJ2-3, is DSGVTQTPKHLITATGQRVTLRCSPRSGDLSVYWYQQSLDQGLQFLIQYYNGEERAKGNILERFSAQQFPDLHSELNLSSLELGDSALYFCASSADPRDTDTQYFGPGTRLTVL.

This clonotype has a handful of counts. The chain uses TRBV5-4 and TRBJ2-7, with TRBD2 matching 9 bases. The CDR3 has 17 residues. Germline V gene sequence: CDR1 SGHNT, CDR2 YYREEE (reference sequence). V gave up 4 bases and J gave up 5 bases; unmatched junction bases: 16. CDR3 DNA: TGTGCCAGCAGCGAAAGGGTCCTGGGACTAGCAGGTGACGAGCAGTACTTC. This codes for CASSERVLGLAGDEQYF. Combining the CDR3 with reference TRBV5-4 and TRBJ2-7 gives the whole variable domain ETGVTQSPTHLIKTRGQQVTLRCSSQSGHNTVSWYQQALGQGPQFIFQYYREEENGRGNFPPRFSGLQFPNYSSELNVNALELDDSALYLCASSERVLGLAGDEQYFGPGTRLTVT.

This clonotype was recorded at least ten times. This may stem from a read error, because a much larger clone lies one nucleotide away. The chain uses TRBV27 and TRBJ2-5; D unresolved. CDR3 length: 11 amino acids. Germline CDR1 is MNHEY and CDR2 is SMNVEV (reference sequence). V lost 6 bases and J lost 2, with 4 bases in between. The CDR3 reads CASRSQETQYF. The CDR3 DNA reads TGTGCCAGCAGATCACAAGAGACCCAGTACTTC.